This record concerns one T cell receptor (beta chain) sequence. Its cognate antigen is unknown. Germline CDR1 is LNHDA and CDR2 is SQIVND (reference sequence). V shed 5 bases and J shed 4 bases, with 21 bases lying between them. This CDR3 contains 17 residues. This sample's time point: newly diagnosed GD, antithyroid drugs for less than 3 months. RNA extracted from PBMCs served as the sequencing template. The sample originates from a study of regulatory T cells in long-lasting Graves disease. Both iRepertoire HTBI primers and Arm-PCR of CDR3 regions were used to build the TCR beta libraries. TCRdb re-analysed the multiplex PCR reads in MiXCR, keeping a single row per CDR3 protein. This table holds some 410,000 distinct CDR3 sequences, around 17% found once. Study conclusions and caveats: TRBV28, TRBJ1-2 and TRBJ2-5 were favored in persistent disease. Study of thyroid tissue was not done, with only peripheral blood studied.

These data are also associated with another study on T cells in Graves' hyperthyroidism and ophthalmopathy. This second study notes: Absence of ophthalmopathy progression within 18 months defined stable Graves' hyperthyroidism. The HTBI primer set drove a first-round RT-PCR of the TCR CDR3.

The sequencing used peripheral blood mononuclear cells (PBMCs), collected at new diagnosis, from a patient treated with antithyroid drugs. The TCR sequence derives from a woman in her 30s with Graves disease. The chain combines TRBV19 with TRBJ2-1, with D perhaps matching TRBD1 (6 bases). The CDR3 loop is CASSEETGHTTYNEQFF. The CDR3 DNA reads TGTGCCAGTAGTGAAGAGACGGGACACACAACTTACAATGAGCAGTTCTTC.